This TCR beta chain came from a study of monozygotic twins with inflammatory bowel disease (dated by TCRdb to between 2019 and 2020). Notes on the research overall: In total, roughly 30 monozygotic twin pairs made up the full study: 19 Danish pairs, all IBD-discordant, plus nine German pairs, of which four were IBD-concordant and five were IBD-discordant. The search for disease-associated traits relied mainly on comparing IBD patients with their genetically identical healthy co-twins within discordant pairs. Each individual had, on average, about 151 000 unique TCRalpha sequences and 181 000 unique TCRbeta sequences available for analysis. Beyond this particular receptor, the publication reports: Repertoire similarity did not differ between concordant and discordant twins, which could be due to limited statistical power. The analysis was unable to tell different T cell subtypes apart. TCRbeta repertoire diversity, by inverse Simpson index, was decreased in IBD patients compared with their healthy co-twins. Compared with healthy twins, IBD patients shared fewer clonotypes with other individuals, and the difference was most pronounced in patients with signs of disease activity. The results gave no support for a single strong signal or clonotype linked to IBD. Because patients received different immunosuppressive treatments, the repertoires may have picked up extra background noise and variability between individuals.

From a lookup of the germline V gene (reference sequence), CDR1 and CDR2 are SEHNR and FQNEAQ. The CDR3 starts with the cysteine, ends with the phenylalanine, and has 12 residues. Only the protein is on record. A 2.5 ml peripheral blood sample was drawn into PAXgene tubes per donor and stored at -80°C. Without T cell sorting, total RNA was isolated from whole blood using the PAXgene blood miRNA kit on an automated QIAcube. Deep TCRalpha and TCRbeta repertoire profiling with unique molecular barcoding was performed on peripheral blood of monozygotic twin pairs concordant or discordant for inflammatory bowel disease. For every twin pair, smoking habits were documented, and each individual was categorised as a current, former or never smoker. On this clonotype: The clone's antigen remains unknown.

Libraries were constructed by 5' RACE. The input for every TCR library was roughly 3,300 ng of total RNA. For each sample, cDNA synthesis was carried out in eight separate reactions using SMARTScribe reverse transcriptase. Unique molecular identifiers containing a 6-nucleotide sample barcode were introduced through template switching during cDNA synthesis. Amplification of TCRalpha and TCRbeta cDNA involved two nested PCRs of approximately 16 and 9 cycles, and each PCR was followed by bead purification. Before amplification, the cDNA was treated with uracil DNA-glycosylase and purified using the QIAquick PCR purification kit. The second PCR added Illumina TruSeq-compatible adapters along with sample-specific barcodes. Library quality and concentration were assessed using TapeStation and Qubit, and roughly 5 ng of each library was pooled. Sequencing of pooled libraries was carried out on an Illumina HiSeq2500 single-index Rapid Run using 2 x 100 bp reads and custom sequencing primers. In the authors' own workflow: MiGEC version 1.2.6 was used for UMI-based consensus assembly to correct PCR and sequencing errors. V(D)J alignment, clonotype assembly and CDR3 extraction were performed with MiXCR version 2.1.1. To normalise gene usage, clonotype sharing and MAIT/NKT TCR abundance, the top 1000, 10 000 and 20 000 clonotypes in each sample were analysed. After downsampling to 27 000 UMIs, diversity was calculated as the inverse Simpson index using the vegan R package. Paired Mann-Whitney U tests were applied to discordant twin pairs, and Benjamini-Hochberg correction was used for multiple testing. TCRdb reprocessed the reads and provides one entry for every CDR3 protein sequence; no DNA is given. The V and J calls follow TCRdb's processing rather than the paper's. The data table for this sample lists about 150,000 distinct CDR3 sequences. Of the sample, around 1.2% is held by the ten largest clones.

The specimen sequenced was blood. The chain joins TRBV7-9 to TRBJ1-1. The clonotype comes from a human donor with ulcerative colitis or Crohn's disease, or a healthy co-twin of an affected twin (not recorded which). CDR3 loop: CASSRINTEAFF.